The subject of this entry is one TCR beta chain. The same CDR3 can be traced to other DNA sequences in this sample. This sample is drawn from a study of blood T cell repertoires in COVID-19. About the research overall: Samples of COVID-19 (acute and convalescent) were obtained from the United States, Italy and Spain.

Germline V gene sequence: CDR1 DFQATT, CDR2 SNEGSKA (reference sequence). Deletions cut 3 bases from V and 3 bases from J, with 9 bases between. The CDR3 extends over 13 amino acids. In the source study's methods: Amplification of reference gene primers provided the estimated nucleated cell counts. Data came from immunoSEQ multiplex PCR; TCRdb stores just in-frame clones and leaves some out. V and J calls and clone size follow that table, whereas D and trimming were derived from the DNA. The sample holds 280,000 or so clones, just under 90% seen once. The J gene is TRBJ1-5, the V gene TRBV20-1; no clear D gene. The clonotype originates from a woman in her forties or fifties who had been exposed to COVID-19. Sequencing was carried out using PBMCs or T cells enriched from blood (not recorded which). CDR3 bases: TGCAGTGCTAGTTCGGGGTCCAATCAGCCCCAGCATTTT. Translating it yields CSASSGSNQPQHF.